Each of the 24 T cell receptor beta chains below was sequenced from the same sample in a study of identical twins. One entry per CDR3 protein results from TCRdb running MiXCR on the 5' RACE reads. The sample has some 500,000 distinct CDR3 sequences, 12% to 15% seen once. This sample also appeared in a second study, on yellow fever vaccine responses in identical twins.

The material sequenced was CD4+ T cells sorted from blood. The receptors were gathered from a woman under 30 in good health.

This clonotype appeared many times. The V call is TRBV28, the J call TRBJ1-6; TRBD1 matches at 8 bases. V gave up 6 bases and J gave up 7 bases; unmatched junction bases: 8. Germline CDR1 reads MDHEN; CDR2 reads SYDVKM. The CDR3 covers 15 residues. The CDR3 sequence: CASRRQTGGNSPLHF. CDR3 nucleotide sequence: TGTGCCAGCAGACGTCAAACAGGGGGGAATTCACCCCTCCACTTT.

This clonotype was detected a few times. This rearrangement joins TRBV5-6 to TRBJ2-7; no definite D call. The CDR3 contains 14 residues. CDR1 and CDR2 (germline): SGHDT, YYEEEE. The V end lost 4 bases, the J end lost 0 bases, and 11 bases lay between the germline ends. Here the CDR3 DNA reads TGTGCCAGCAGCCTCAGGTGGAGCTCCTACGAGCAGTACTTC. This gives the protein CASSLRWSSYEQYF. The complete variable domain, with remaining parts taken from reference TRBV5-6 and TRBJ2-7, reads DAGVTQSPTHLIKTRGQQVTLRCSPKSGHDTVSWYQQALGQGPQFIFQYYEEEERQRGNFPDRFSGHQFPNYSSELNVNALLLGDSALYLCASSLRWSSYEQYFGPGTRLTVT.

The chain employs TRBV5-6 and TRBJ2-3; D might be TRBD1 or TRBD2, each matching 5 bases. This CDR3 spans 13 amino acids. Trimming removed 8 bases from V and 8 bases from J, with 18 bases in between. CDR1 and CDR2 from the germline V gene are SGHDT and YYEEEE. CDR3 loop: CASREGRMITQYF. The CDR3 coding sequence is TGTGCCAGTCGTGAGGGGCGGATGATTACGCAGTATTTT.

The CDR3 sequence is CSASRRQGTDTQYF. DNA of the CDR3: TGCAGTGCTAGTCGAAGACAGGGCACAGATACGCAGTATTTT. The chain recombines TRBV20-1 with TRBJ2-3; the D gene is possibly TRBD1 (6 bases). Trimming cost V 3 bases and J 1 base, with 11 bases left between them. The CDR3 runs 14 residues. Germline V gives CDR1 DFQATT, CDR2 SNEGSKA (reference sequence).

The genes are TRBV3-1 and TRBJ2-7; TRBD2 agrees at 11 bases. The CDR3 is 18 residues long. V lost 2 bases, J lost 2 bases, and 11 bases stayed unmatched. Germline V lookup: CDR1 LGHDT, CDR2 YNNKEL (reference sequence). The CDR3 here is CASSQTILAGEGPYEQYF. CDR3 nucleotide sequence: TGTGCCAGCAGCCAAACTATACTAGCGGGAGAAGGCCCCTACGAGCAGTACTTC.

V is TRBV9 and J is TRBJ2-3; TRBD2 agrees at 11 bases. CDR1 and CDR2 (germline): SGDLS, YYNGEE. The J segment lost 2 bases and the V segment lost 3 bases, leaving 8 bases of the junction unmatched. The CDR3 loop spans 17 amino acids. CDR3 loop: CASSAPGSGGATDTQYF. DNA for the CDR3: TGTGCCAGCAGCGCACCAGGTAGCGGGGGGGCCACAGATACGCAGTATTTT.

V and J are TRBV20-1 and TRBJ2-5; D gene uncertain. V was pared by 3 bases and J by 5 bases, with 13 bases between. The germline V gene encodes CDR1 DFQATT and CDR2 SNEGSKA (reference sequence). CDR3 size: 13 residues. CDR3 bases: TGCAGTGCTAGTCGCTGGGCAGCGGAGACCCAGTACTTC. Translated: CSASRWAAETQYF.

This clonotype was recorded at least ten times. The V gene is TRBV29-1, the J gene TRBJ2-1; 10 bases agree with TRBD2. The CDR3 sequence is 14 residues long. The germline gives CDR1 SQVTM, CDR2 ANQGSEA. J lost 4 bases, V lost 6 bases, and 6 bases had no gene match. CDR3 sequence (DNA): TGCAGCGTGAGGACTAGCGGAATTTACAATGAGCAGTTCTTC. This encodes CSVRTSGIYNEQFF.

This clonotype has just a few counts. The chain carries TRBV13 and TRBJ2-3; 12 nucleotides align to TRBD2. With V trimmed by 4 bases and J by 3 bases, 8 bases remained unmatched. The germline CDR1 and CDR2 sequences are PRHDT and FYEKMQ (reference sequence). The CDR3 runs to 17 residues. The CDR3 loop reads CASSSSSGRALTDTQYF. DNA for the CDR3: TGTGCCAGCAGCTCATCTAGCGGGAGGGCCCTAACAGATACGCAGTATTTT.

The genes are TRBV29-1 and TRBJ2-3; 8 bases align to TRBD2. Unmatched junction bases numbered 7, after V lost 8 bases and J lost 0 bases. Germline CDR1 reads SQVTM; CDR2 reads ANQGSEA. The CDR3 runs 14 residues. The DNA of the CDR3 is TGCAGCTTAACACTAGCGGCTAGCACAGATACGCAGTATTTT. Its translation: CSLTLAASTDTQYF.

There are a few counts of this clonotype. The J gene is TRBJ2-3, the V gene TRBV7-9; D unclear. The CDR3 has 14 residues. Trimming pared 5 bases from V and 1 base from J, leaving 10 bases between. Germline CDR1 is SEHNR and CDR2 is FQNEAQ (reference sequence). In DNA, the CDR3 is TGTGCCAGCAGCCCCAAGGGCGGCACAGATACGCAGTATTTT. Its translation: CASSPKGGTDTQYF.

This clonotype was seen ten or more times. This CDR3 is CASSPWGVPTDTQYF. The CDR3 nucleotides are TGTGCCAGCAGTCCCTGGGGGGTTCCGACGGATACGCAGTATTTT. This rearrangement joins TRBV25-1 to TRBJ2-3; D perhaps matches TRBD2 (6 bases). V lost 5 bases and J lost 6, with 18 bases in between. The V gene's germline CDR1 is MGHDK and CDR2 SYGVNS. The length of the CDR3 is 15 residues. Full variable domain (rest looked up from reference TRBV25-1 and TRBJ2-3): EADIYQTPRYLVIGTGKKITLECSQTMGHDKMYWYQQDPGMELHLIHYSYGVNSTEKGDLSSESTVSRIRTEHFPLTLESARPSHTSQYLCASSPWGVPTDTQYFGPGTRLTVL.

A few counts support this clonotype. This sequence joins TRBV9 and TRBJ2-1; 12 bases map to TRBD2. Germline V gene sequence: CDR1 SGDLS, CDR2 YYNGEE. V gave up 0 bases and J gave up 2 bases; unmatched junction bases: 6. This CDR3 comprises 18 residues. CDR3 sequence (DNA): TGTGCCAGCAGCGTAGGAGTTCTAGCGGGGGGGCCCTACAATGAGCAGTTCTTC. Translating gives CASSVGVLAGGPYNEQFF.

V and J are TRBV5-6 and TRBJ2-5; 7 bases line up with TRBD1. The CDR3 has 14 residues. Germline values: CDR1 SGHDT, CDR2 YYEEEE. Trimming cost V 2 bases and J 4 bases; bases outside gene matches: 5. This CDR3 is CASSFGTVGETQYF. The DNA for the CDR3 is TGTGCCAGCAGCTTCGGGACAGTGGGAGAGACCCAGTACTTC.

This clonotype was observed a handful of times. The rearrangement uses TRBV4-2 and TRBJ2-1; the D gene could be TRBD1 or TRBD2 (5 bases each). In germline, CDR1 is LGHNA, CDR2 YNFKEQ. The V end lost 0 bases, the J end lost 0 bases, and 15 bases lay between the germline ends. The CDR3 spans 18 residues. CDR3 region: CASSQDLPGTSSYNEQFF. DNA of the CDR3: TGTGCCAGCAGCCAAGATTTGCCGGGGACGAGCTCCTACAATGAGCAGTTCTTC.

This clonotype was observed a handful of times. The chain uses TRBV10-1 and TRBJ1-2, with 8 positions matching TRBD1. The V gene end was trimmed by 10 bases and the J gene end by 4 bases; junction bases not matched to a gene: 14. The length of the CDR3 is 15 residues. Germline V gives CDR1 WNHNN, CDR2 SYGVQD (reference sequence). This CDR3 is CATIPGTGDLYGYTF. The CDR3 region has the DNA TGCGCCACCATTCCCGGGACAGGAGACCTCTATGGCTACACCTTC.

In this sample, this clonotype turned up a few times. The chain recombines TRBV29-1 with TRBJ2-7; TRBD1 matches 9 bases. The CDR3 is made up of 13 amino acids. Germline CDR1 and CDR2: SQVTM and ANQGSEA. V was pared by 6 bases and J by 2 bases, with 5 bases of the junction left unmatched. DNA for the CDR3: TGCAGCGTGGGACAGGGAGTAACCTACGAGCAGTACTTC. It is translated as CSVGQGVTYEQYF.

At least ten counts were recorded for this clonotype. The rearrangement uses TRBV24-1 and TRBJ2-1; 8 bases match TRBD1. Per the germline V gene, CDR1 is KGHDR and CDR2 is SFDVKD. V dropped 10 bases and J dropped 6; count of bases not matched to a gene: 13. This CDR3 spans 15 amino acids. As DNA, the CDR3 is TGTGCCACGGGAAATGACAGGGGAGACCTCAATGAGCAGTTCTTC. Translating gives CATGNDRGDLNEQFF.

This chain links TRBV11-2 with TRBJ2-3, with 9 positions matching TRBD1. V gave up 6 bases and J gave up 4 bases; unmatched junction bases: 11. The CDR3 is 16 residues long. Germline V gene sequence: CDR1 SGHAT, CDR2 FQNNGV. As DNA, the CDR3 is TGTGCCAGCAGATCTCCCGGGACAGGGTGGTCAGATACGCAGTATTTT. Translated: CASRSPGTGWSDTQYF.

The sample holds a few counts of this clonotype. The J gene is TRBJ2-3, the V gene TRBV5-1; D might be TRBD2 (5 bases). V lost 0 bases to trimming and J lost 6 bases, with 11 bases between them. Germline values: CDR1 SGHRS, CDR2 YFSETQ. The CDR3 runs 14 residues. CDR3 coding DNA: TGCGCCAGCAGCTTGGCACTAGTTGGCGATACGCAGTATTTT. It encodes CASSLALVGDTQYF.

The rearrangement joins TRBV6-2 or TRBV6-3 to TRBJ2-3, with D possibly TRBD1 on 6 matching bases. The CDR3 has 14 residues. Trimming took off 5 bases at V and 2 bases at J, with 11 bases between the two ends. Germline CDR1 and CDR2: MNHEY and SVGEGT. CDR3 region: CASSPGHLTDTQYF. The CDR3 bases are TGTGCCAGCAGTCCGGGACACCTCACAGATACGCAGTATTTT.

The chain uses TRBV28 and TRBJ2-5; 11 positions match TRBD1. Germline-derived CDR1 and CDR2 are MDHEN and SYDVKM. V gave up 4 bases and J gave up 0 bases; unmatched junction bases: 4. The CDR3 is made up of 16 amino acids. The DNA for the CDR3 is TGTGCCAGCAGTTACGGACAGGGGGCTTACCAAGAGACCCAGTACTTC. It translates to CASSYGQGAYQETQYF.

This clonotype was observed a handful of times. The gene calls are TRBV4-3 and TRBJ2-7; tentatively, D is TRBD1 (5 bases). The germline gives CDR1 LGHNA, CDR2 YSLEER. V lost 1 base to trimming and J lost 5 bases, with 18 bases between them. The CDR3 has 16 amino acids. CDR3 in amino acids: CASSQGWGRVVDEQYF. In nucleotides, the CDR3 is TGCGCCAGCAGCCAAGGGTGGGGCAGGGTGGTCGACGAGCAGTACTTC.

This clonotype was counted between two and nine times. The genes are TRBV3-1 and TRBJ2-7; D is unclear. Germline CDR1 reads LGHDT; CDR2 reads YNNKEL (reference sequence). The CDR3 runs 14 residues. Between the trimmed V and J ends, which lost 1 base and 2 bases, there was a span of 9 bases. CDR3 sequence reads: CASSQGDFPYEQYF. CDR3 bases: TGTGCCAGCAGCCAAGGCGACTTTCCCTACGAGCAGTACTTC.